The clone carrying this T cell receptor (beta chain) turned up a few times. What it recognizes is unknown. V was pared by 4 bases and J by 10 bases, with 10 bases between. Per germline, CDR1 MDHEN and CDR2 SYDVKM. The CDR3 sequence is 12 residues long. This sample is drawn from a study of metastatic and nonmetastatic thyroid tumors. Study information: Repertoires from blood and tumor or nodule tissue of malignant and benign thyroid patients were compared. Study-wide results and caveats: It was reported that TCR beta diversity was significantly higher in malignant thyroid tumors than benign nodules, in blood and tumor.

Patients had received no treatment of any kind before thyroid surgery. TCRdb redid the clone calls on the PCR reads using MiXCR. This table holds approximately 38,000 clones, around 33% found once. The TCR originated in a female donor with papillary thyroid cancer or a benign thyroid nodule (not recorded which). Some clones in this sample may be carry-over from other donors' samples. Sequenced material: tumor tissue. This chain joins TRBV28 and TRBJ1-4, with D perhaps TRBD1 (6 bases). The CDR3 here is CASSYRGGKLFF. The CDR3 region has the DNA TGTGCCAGCAGTTACCGAGGGGGAAAACTGTTTTTT. Drawing the rest from reference TRBV28 and TRBJ1-4, the complete variable domain is DVKVTQSSRYLVKRTGEKVFLECVQDMDHENMFWYRQDPGLGLRLIYFSYDVKMKEKGDIPEGYSVSREKKERFSLILESASTNQTSMYLCASSYRGGKLFFGSGTQLSVL.